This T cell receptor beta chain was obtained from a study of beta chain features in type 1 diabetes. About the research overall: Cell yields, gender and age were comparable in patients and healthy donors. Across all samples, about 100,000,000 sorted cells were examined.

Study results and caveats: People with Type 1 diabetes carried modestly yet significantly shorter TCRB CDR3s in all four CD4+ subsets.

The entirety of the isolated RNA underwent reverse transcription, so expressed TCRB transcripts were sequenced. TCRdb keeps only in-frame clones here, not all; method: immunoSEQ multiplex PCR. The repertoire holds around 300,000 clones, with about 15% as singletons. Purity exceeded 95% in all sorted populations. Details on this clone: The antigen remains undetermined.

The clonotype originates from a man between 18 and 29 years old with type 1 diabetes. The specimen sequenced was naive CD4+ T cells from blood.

Here the CDR3 DNA reads TGTGCCAGCAGTGCCCAGGGGGGCCAAGAGACCCAGTACTTC. It translates to CASSAQGGQETQYF. The chain carries TRBV6-6 and TRBJ2-5, with D perhaps matching TRBD1 (7 bases). This CDR3 has 14 residues. Trimming removed 5 bases from V and 1 base from J, with 11 bases in between. Germline loops: CDR1 MNHNY, CDR2 SVGAGI (reference sequence).